This T cell receptor (beta chain) appears in the sequencing data of a study of T cells in Graves' hyperthyroidism and ophthalmopathy. The CDR3 is 15 amino acids. In germline, CDR1 is KGHSH, CDR2 LQKENI. TCR beta CDR3 regions were amplified from RNA. When the TCR CDR3 underwent first-round RT-PCR, the HTBI primer set was used. TCRdb used MiXCR to reprocess the multiplex PCR reads, holding one entry per CDR3 protein. Here the sample spans about 560,000 distinct CDR3 sequences, 15% to 20% being singletons. The study excluded patients with uncontrolled infection, other autoimmune disease, pregnancy or lactation. Turning to this clonotype: The junction shows a germline mismatch at one end, possibly a read error.

J is TRBJ1-2 and V is TRBV18; perhaps TRBD1 as D (5 bases). Sequencing was carried out using blood. This clonotype was sampled from a woman younger than 35 with Graves' hyperthyroidism. CDR3 loop: CASSPSTVPNYGCTF. The DNA of the CDR3 is TGTGCCAGCTCACCATCGACAGTGCCTAACTATGGCTGCACCTTC.